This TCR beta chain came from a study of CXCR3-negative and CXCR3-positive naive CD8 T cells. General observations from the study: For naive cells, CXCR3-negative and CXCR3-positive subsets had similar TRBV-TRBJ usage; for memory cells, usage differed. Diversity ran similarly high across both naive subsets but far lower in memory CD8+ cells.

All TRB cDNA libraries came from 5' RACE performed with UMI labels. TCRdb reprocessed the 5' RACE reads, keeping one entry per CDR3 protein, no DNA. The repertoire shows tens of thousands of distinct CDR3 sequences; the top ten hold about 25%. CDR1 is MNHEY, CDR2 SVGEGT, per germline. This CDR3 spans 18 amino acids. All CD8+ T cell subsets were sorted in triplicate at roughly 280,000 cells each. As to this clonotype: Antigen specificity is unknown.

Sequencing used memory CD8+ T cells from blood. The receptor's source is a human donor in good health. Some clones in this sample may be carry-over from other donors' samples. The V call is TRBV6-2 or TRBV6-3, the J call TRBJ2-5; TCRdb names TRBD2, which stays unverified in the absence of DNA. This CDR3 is CASSPRLAGATTRETQYF.